This TCR beta chain was found in a study of blood T cell repertoires in COVID-19. Study-wide background: Sites in the United States, Italy and Spain provided acute and convalescent COVID-19 samples.

Authors' processing steps: Amplifying reference gene primers gave estimates of nucleated cell counts. The data were produced by immunoSEQ multiplex PCR, yet TCRdb's version contains in-frame clones alone and is incomplete. The D gene and trimming were derived from the DNA, and the V and J assignments and clone size from that table. Of under 350,000 clones in the sample, around 90% were seen once. Germline-derived CDR1 and CDR2 are LNHDA and SQIVND (reference sequence). The CDR3 length is 14 residues. J gave up 4 bases and V 4 bases, and 6 bases lay outside the gene matches. The sequence was collected from a woman aged 40 to 50 who had recovered from COVID-19. Sequenced input: PBMCs or T cells enriched from blood (not recorded which). The rearrangement joins TRBV19 to TRBJ1-2; the match to TRBD1 covers 7 bases. The CDR3 DNA reads TGTGCCAGTAGTACAGGACAGGTGGGCTATGGCTACACCTTC. Translation gives CASSTGQVGYGYTF.